The clone carrying this TCR beta chain was counted at least ten times. CDR1 and CDR2 from the germline V gene are KGHSH and LQKENI. V dropped 0 bases and J dropped 5; count of bases not matched to a gene: 10. The length of the CDR3 is 16 residues. These data belong to a study of T-cell reconstitution after alpha-beta-depleted transplantation in children. The authors prepared the TCRbeta library with unique molecular identifiers. TCRdb analysed the PCR reads with MiXCR anew, one entry per CDR3 protein. The sample records a few hundred thousand distinct CDR3 sequences, around 12% being singletons. The source was PBMCs from the stem cell graft donor, collected from the stem cell graft. The chain has TRBV18 and TRBJ2-7, with 7 positions matching TRBD1. This sequence was found in a human donor who donated a stem cell graft to a child with combined immunodeficiency. This CDR3 is CASSPPRGLVAHEQYF. The CDR3 DNA follows: TGTGCCAGCTCACCACCGAGGGGGCTGGTTGCCCACGAGCAGTACTTC.